These T cell receptor beta chains were read from a single sample in a study of blood T cell repertoires in COVID-19. Repertoires were generated with immunoSEQ multiplex PCR, while TCRdb's copy carries only in-frame clones and drops some. The table lists roughly 56,000 clones, roughly 84% of them singletons, with 5% to 7% in the top ten. The sample was peripheral blood. The receptors derive from a man between 45 and 60 years old with active COVID-19. Both conserved end residues are part of each CDR3.

j_gene,v_gene,CDR3aa
TRBJ2-3,TRBV6-1,CASSEALQEDRGETDTQYF
TRBJ2-3,TRBV10-3,CAISGNRGFTDTQYF
TRBJ2-7,TRBV10-3,CAISDPGQGDEQYF
TRBJ2-2,TRBV29-1,CSVVALIGELFF
TRBJ1-6,TRBV4-2,CASSQLGGDSPLHF
TRBJ2-1,TRBV11-2,CASSSRGLDILDEQFF
TRBJ2-5,TRBV5-5,CASLRIAGTTSPQTQYF
TRBJ2-1,TRBV7-2,CASSARGVSYNEQFF
TRBJ2-7,TRBV2,CASSEGDSSHEQYF
TRBJ2-7,TRBV5-1,CASRDSNSYEQYF
TRBJ1-2,TRBV14,CASSQAGVHGYTF
TRBJ2-7,TRBV15,CATSKTNNGLAGSNEQYF
TRBJ1-6,TRBV27,CASSFVAIPPGPLHF
TRBJ2-1,TRBV18,CASSPLAGGNNEQFF
TRBJ2-1,TRBV5-3,CARSPDRGHYNEQFF
TRBJ2-3,TRBV5-6,CASSFPSGDKYF
TRBJ2-7,TRBV6-6,CASRPISGTGAYEQYF
TRBJ2-1,TRBV2,CASGGGEQFF
TRBJ1-1,TRBV5-4,CASSLRDRGTEAFF
TRBJ1-3,TRBV5-1,CASSYESFNTIYF
TRBJ1-2,TRBV4-1,CASSPPGTAYGYTF
TRBJ1-2,TRBV11-2,CASSFSGTGGIGGYTF
TRBJ2-1,TRBV3-1/TRBV3-2,CASSRRGGNEQFF
TRBJ2-7,TRBV5-1,CASSLFRSEQYF
TRBJ1-1,TRBV3-1/TRBV3-2,CASSQVDTEAFF
TRBJ1-5,TRBV19,CASSIRPTGGGRDNQPQHF
TRBJ1-5,TRBV10-3,CAISEIGNQPQHF
TRBJ2-1,TRBV2,CASSDPGLAGRGVYNEQFF
TRBJ2-1,TRBV28,CASSFVRGTQLTYNEQFF
TRBJ1-1,TRBV19,CASSFDRVGHTEAFF
TRBJ2-2,TRBV5-1,CASSLDSRDSGELFF
TRBJ1-2,TRBV6-2/TRBV6-3,CASSPPGQNYGYTF
TRBJ1-1,TRBV5-5,CASSLSSSTNTEAFF
TRBJ1-3,TRBV5-1,CASSPGGGRNTIYF
TRBJ1-2,TRBV10-1,CASSDDLNGYTF
TRBJ1-1,TRBV15,CATSRDRGGEAFF
TRBJ2-7,TRBV4-2,CASSQEMGTASYEQYF
TRBJ2-1,TRBV24-1,CATSDPSGPGDEQFF
TRBJ2-5,TRBV6-6,CASSYGRVETQYF
TRBJ1-1,TRBV11-3,CASSPDPVSGVGGTEAFF
TRBJ1-2,TRBV4-2,CASSQDPQGINGYTF
TRBJ1-2,TRBV2,CASSESQGGNYGYTF
TRBJ2-1,TRBV29-1,CSVESIVGDEQFF
TRBJ2-1,TRBV5-1,CASSPIGGISYNEQFF
TRBJ2-2,TRBV2,CASQGTGELFF
TRBJ2-5,TRBV7-2,CASSLFSGGQETQYF
TRBJ2-3,TRBV7-9,CASSHREGTQYF
TRBJ1-4,TRBV5-4,CASRASGGSTNEKLFF
TRBJ2-5,TRBV30,CAWSHRVETQYF
TRBJ1-5,TRBV19,CASSPSGDQPQHF
TRBJ1-1,TRBV27,CASRLTGGPEAFF
TRBJ2-1,TRBV5-1,CASSLTSGHTTGSYNEQFF
TRBJ2-1,TRBV5-1,CASSSRQGSGHEQFF